This T cell receptor beta chain emerged from a study of technical replicates of blood from a few donors. Generated by immunoSEQ multiplex PCR, the TCRdb table keeps only in-frame clones and is missing some. The sample includes approximately 70,000 clones, over 85% of them seen just once. The CDR3 spans 12 residues. V lost 5 bases to trimming and J lost 7 bases, with 12 bases between them. CDR1 MNHNY and CDR2 SVGAGI come from the germline V gene (reference sequence). Sequenced input: T cells isolated from PBMCs. The rearrangement joins TRBV6-6 to TRBJ2-7; tentative D call: TRBD1 (6 bases). The origin of this receptor is a human donor in good health. The CDR3 reads CASSLQGLEQYF. The DNA of the CDR3 is TGTGCCAGCAGTCTACAGGGTTTGGAGCAGTACTTC.